Included here is one T cell receptor beta chain sequence, with context. There is no known antigen for this receptor. Within one base of it there is no much larger clone, and no base qualities were kept. These data are taken from a study of T cells in Graves' hyperthyroidism and ophthalmopathy (dated by TCRdb to between 2019 and 2020). With respect to the entire study: Peripheral blood samples were taken at the time of initial diagnosis, prior to any treatment. In addition, the study compared T-cell repertoires in thyroid tissue and in blood from five or six Graves' hyperthyroidism patients. An independent validation cohort of under 20 hyperthyroidism patients and about 16 patients who later progressed to ophthalmopathy tested prospective prediction of ophthalmopathy. The roughly 100 discovery patients were randomly split 7:3 into training and test sets. Following sampling, methimazole starting at 30 mg daily was given to hyperthyroidism patients, and high-dose intravenous methylprednisolone was given to ophthalmopathy patients. TCR V-J signatures able to tell the groups apart were searched for in a discovery cohort of 90 to 100 patients, of whom approximately 40 had Graves' ophthalmopathy and under 65 had stable Graves' hyperthyroidism. According to the paper, TCR Vbeta CDR3 sequencing was carried out on about 140 peripheral blood samples, which came from fewer than 50 ophthalmopathy, around 75 hyperthyroidism and some 17 progressor patients. Summary of the overall study and its limitations: Ophthalmopathy was separated from stable hyperthyroidism by a 13 V-J signature model, with around 90% sensitivity and roughly 81% specificity obtained in cross-validation and 80%/75% obtained in testing. Sample size was not statistically predetermined, and blinding of investigators to group allocation was not performed. In validation, the model predicted progression to ophthalmopathy a median of 6.5 months before onset, with approximately 70% sensitivity and 72.22% specificity. Most expanded thyroid clonotypes (frequency above 0.001) were also detected in blood, suggesting blood repertoires may reflect thyroid immune responses.

Graves' hyperthyroidism was defined as stable when no progression to ophthalmopathy occurred over 18 months of follow-up. The hyperthyroidism patients were between 18 and 65 years old and newly diagnosed, with a disease duration of less than 2 months. Patients with uncontrolled infections, other autoimmune diseases, pregnancy or lactation were excluded. Diagnoses were based on clinical symptoms, serum thyroxine and TRAb, thyroid ultrasound and orbital computed tomography. PBMCs were isolated from roughly 10 ml of fresh peripheral blood by Ficoll-Paque density gradient centrifugation. Trizol reagent was used to extract total RNA, and RNA quality was then checked on an Agilent 2100 Bioanalyzer. Amplification of TCR beta CDR3 regions was carried out from RNA transcripts. For the first round of RT-PCR on the TCR CDR3, the HTBI primer set was used together with the Qiagen OneStep RT-PCR kit. The libraries were constructed in a second round of multiplex PCR and then size-selected and purified. Libraries were sequenced paired-end with 100 bp reads on an Illumina HiSeq2000. The authors processed their data as follows. SOAPnuke was used to process the raw data, removing reads that contained adapters or uncalled bases, had a mean Phred below 15, or lacked an exact match to the constant primer or identifier. COPE v1.2.5 was used to merge high-quality paired reads, and clonotypes were defined as unique nucleotide sequences. Clonotypes were aligned to IMGT TRBV, TRBD and TRBJ reference segments using MiTCR v1.1. The analysis included only V-J combinations with a frequency above 0.0001, which together covered around 99% of the repertoires. A TCS score was defined as the ratio between F50 (clonal expansion) and ExV (chaos), using BLOSUM62-based TCRdist between CDR3 peptides within each V-J. Welch's t-statistics and random forest reduced around 510 V-J features to 13, which were used in a naive Bayes classifier (R e1071). The public reads were run again by TCRdb, first through fastp at Q25 and then through MiXCR, and only productive beta chains were kept. Each CDR3 protein appears once, grouped with its most common genes and DNA. The authors' filters were not applied to this entry. For this sample the table gives about 360,000 distinct CDR3 sequences, of which 20% to 25% were detected only once. The ten largest clones represent around 70% of the sample.

CDR1 and CDR2 are drawn from the germline V gene (reference sequence): LNHNV, YYDKDF. The CDR3 has 16 amino acids, counting the end cysteine and phenylalanine. CDR3 DNA only is kept here, 48 bases in frame from base 1. Germline trimming amounts to 2 bases on V and 4 bases on J, with 7 as the count of junction bases outside the gene matches. The sample consisted of blood. This TCR came from a man over 45 with Graves' hyperthyroidism. The chain employs TRBV15 and TRBJ2-1, with 8 middle bases fitting TRBD2. The CDR3 region has the sequence CATSRLRLALYNEQFF. The nucleotide sequence is given as TGTGCCACCAGCAGACTACGACTAGCGTTGTACAATGAGCAGTTCTTC.